These 28 T cell receptor beta chains were sequenced from one sample in a study of cytomegalovirus exposure and HLA in healthy donors. Researchers ran the PCR with 60 Vbeta and 13 Jbeta primers. Sequenced by immunoSEQ multiplex PCR; TCRdb stores in-frame clones only, minus some. The table shows approximately 150,000 clones, with 65% to 85% occurring only once. Sequencing was carried out using PBMCs. These receptors were collected from a woman under 30 in good health and CMV-seronegative.

This clone was seen a few times. The chain carries TRBV14 and TRBJ2-7; possibly TRBD1 for D (7 bases). Trimming shortened V by 3 bases and J by 8 bases, and 17 bases separated the two germline ends. Germline V gene data show CDR1 as SGHDN and CDR2 as FVKESK. This CDR3 is built from 14 residues. The CDR3 reads CASSHRGAPRKQYF. DNA for the CDR3: TGTGCCAGCAGCCACAGGGGGGCGCCCCGCAAGCAGTACTTC.

The CDR3 sequence is CASSLQASQWNEQFF. CDR3 DNA sequence: TGTGCCAGCAGCTTGCAGGCTAGCCAGTGGAATGAGCAGTTCTTC. The V call is TRBV7-2, the J call TRBJ2-1; possibly TRBD2 for D (5 bases). V lost 3 bases and J lost 7, with 16 bases in between. The V gene's germline CDR1 is SGHTA and CDR2 FQGNSA. The CDR3 is 15 residues long.

This clone was counted a few times. The junction differs from germline at one of its ends, possibly a read error. CDR3 nucleotides: TGTGGCAGCAGCTTTCCCCTCGGGAGTGTATCCACCGGGGAGCTGTTTTTT. Translation gives CGSSFPLGSVSTGELFF. V and J are TRBV7-9 and TRBJ2-2, with a weak D call TRBD2 (6 bases). The CDR3 length is 17 residues. From germline, CDR1 is SEHNR and CDR2 FQNEAQ (reference sequence).

J is TRBJ2-1 and V is TRBV19; 11 positions match TRBD1. The CDR3 has 15 residues. The trim removed 5 bases at V and 5 bases at J, leaving 5 bases unmatched. Germline CDR1 is LNHDA and CDR2 is SQIVND (reference sequence). The CDR3 loop is CASSRTGGEDNEQFF. The CDR3 region has the DNA TGTGCCAGTAGTCGGACAGGGGGCGAAGACAATGAGCAGTTCTTC.

This clone was found once. The chain has TRBV6-5 and TRBJ2-1; 9 bases align to TRBD2. J gave up 7 bases and V 8 bases, and 12 bases lay outside the gene matches. CDR3 size: 15 residues. Germline CDR1 reads MNHEY; CDR2 reads SVGAGI. The CDR3 DNA sequence: TGTGCCAGCTCCCCCGCAGCGGGAGGACCGAATGAGCAGTTCTTC. Its protein is CASSPAAGGPNEQFF.

The chain links TRBV20-1 to TRBJ1-2, with TRBD1 as a possible D gene (5 bases). The CDR3 runs to 11 residues. Germline V gene sequence: CDR1 DFQATT, CDR2 SNEGSKA (reference sequence). V gave up 4 bases and J gave up 7 bases, with 10 bases separating them. CDR3 sequence reads: CSANLGGGYTF. In DNA form, the CDR3 reads TGCAGTGCTAATTTGGGGGGTGGCTACACCTTC.

This clone has only one observation. The chain joins TRBV5-6 to TRBJ1-2, with D uncertain. Germline CDR1 SGHDT, CDR2 YYEEEE. V lost 3 bases, J lost 7 bases, and 13 bases lay in between. The CDR3 has 13 amino acids. The CDR3 DNA reads as TGTGCCAGCAGCTCCCCCTCACTCGGTGGCTACACCTTC. This translates into CASSSPSLGGYTF.

The chain combines TRBV30 with TRBJ1-3; 7 nucleotides line up with TRBD1. The CDR3 loop spans 14 amino acids. After removal of 3 bases from V and 4 bases from J, the junction contained 6 bases not matched to a gene. The germline V gene has CDR1 GTSNPN and CDR2 SVGIG (reference sequence). CDR3 sequence: CAWSEGQPGNTIYF. In nucleotides, the CDR3 is TGTGCCTGGAGCGAGGGACAGCCGGGAAACACCATATATTTT.

The rearrangement joins TRBV27 to TRBJ1-2, with D perhaps TRBD1 (5 bases). This CDR3 has 15 amino acids. CDR1 MNHEY and CDR2 SMNVEV come from the germline V gene (reference sequence). The V gene lost 5 bases and the J gene lost 4 bases, with 17 bases spanning the gap. CDR3 region: CASSPYRGGSYGYTF. CDR3 sequence (DNA): TGTGCCAGCAGTCCCTACCGGGGGGGATCCTATGGCTACACCTTC.

The gene calls are TRBV15 and TRBJ1-2; possibly TRBD1 for D (6 bases). The CDR3 sequence is 15 residues long. Germline V gives CDR1 LNHNV, CDR2 YYDKDF (reference sequence). V shed 0 bases and J shed 4 bases, with 12 bases lying between them. CDR3 sequence: CATSRDTARGYGYTF. The CDR3 DNA reads TGTGCCACCAGCAGAGATACTGCCAGGGGCTATGGCTACACCTTC.

The rearrangement links TRBV5-1 to TRBJ2-2; 12 bases agree with TRBD2. J lost 5 bases, V lost 4 bases, and 3 bases had no gene match. This CDR3 is 15 amino acids long. From germline, CDR1 is SGHRS and CDR2 YFSETQ. CDR3 nucleotide sequence: TGCGCCAGCAGCCTAGGGACTAGCGGGACCGGGGAGCTGTTTTTT. This translates into CASSLGTSGTGELFF.

This clone was picked up one time. This CDR3 is CASSLGQVYYGYTF. The CDR3 coding sequence is TGCGCCAGCAGCTTAGGACAGGTTTACTATGGCTACACCTTC. V usage is TRBV5-1 and J usage is TRBJ1-2; 7 bases match TRBD1. The CDR3 is made up of 14 amino acids. CDR1 and CDR2 from the germline V gene are SGHRS and YFSETQ. The V and J ends lost 2 bases and 3 bases, in that order; junction bases with no gene match: 4.

This clone has just a few counts. J is TRBJ2-5 and V is TRBV7-9, with D perhaps matching TRBD1 (5 bases). CDR3 size: 11 residues. V dropped 10 bases and J dropped 2 bases, with 8 bases sitting between them. CDR1 and CDR2 (germline): SEHNR, FQNEAQ (reference sequence). CDR3 sequence (DNA): TGTGCCAAACAGGAGCAAGAGACCCAGTACTTC. It translates to CAKQEQETQYF.

V and J are TRBV29-1 and TRBJ2-5; tentatively, D is TRBD1 (5 bases). The length of the CDR3 is 13 residues. Germline CDR1 SQVTM, CDR2 ANQGSEA. V was clipped by 6 bases and J by 4 bases, with 15 bases between them. CDR3 nucleotides: TGCAGCGTGGAAATGCAGGGTCCAGAGACCCAGTACTTC. Protein sequence: CSVEMQGPETQYF. Supplemented by reference TRBV29-1 and TRBJ2-5, the full variable domain reads SAVISQKPSRDICQRGTSLTIQCQVDSQVTMMFWYRQQPGQSLTLIATANQGSEATYESGFVIDKFPISRPNLTFSTLTVSNMSPEDSSIYLCSVEMQGPETQYFGPGTRLLVL.

The J gene is TRBJ2-2, the V gene TRBV5-1; TRBD1 agrees at 8 bases. Per the germline V gene, CDR1 is SGHRS and CDR2 is YFSETQ. This CDR3 spans 17 amino acids. J lost 3 bases, V lost 0 bases, and 7 bases had no gene match. Here the CDR3 DNA reads TGCGCCAGCAGCTTGGCCCCGGCAGGGGGCGACACCGGGGAGCTGTTTTTT. Translated: CASSLAPAGGDTGELFF.

As concerns this clone: The sample holds other DNA sequences that translate to the same CDR3. This rearrangement joins TRBV6-5 to TRBJ1-2, with D possibly being TRBD1 (6 bases). The germline V gene has CDR1 MNHEY and CDR2 SVGAGI. V lost 4 bases and J 4 bases, leaving 10 bases between the germline ends. This CDR3 is 13 amino acids long. CDR3 region: CASSLGQSYGYTF. CDR3 DNA: TGTGCCAGCAGTTTAGGACAGAGCTATGGCTACACCTTC.

The J gene is TRBJ2-5, the V gene TRBV2, with D hard to call. CDR3 length equals 15 residues. V gave up 0 bases and J gave up 5 bases, with 13 bases separating them. CDR1 and CDR2 from the germline V gene are SNHLY and FYNNEI. The CDR3: CASSEALLSTETQYF. CDR3 sequence (DNA): TGTGCCAGCAGTGAAGCGCTTCTTAGTACTGAGACCCAGTACTTC.

CDR3 nucleotides: TGCGCCAGCAGCTTAAATCCGGGACAGGGTCCCTACGAGCAGTACTTC. Translation: CASSLNPGQGPYEQYF. The rearrangement links TRBV5-1 to TRBJ2-7; TRBD1 matches 9 bases. CDR3 length: 16 residues. J lost 2 bases, V lost 2 bases, and 8 bases had no gene match. Germline loops: CDR1 SGHRS, CDR2 YFSETQ.

The rearrangement joins TRBV2 to TRBJ1-2, with D maybe TRBD1 (5 bases). The CDR3 length is 13 residues. Germline V gene sequence: CDR1 SNHLY, CDR2 FYNNEI. Trimming pared 2 bases from V and 12 bases from J, leaving 16 bases between. This CDR3 is CASSETDQGRNTF. The CDR3 DNA sequence: TGTGCCAGCAGTGAAACTGATCAGGGTAGGAACACCTTC.

This clone was counted a few times. V is TRBV30 and J is TRBJ2-5; 15 nucleotides line up with TRBD2. The J segment lost 5 bases and the V segment lost 4 bases, leaving 11 bases of the junction unmatched. There are 17 residues in the CDR3. The germline V gene has CDR1 GTSNPN and CDR2 SVGIG (reference sequence). The CDR3 spells CAWTTGLAGGGGETQYF. DNA for the CDR3: TGTGCCTGGACCACGGGACTAGCGGGGGGAGGCGGCGAGACCCAGTACTTC.

J is TRBJ2-7 and V is TRBV19; TRBD2 agrees at 7 bases. Germline CDR1 reads LNHDA; CDR2 reads SQIVND (reference sequence). This CDR3 has 16 residues. V lost 4 bases, J lost 4 bases, and 13 bases stayed unmatched. In nucleotides, the CDR3 is TGTGCCAGTAGTACCCGACCTAGCGGCCTGTTTTACGAGCAGTACTTC. Translating gives CASSTRPSGLFYEQYF.

This chain links TRBV5-4 with TRBJ2-7, with D possibly TRBD2 on 6 matching bases. Germline values: CDR1 SGHNT, CDR2 YYREEE (reference sequence). This CDR3 region has 13 residues. V was cut by 4 bases and J by 5 bases, with 13 bases left in between. The CDR3 protein is CASSVARGNEQYF. For the CDR3, the DNA is TGTGCCAGCAGCGTCGCACGGGGGAACGAGCAGTACTTC.

This chain links TRBV5-6 with TRBJ1-5; D gene uncertain. V was clipped by 4 bases and J by 7 bases, with 15 bases between them. This CDR3 is 14 amino acids long. The germline gives CDR1 SGHDT, CDR2 YYEEEE. CDR3 sequence reads: CASSERGRFQPQHF. CDR3 sequence (DNA): TGTGCCAGCAGCGAACGCGGGAGGTTCCAGCCCCAGCATTTT.

This chain connects TRBV19 to TRBJ2-1; TRBD2 agrees at 16 bases. J gave up 1 base and V 5 bases, and 5 bases lay outside the gene matches. The CDR3 totals 18 residues. CDR1 is LNHDA and CDR2 is SQIVND in the germline V gene (reference sequence). CDR3 protein: CASSPGTSGRGSYNEQFF. Written as DNA, the CDR3 is TGTGCCAGTAGTCCAGGGACTAGCGGGAGGGGGTCCTACAATGAGCAGTTCTTC.

This chain joins TRBV9 and TRBJ2-7; a weak D match, TRBD2 (6 bases). Germline loops: CDR1 SGDLS, CDR2 YYNGEE. Trimming cost V 3 bases and J 3 bases, with 13 bases left between them. The CDR3 totals 14 residues. This CDR3 is CASSAGTVGYEQYF. Here the CDR3 DNA reads TGTGCCAGCAGCGCCGGGACTGTGGGCTACGAGCAGTACTTC.

The chain is built from TRBV7-9 and TRBJ2-1; perhaps TRBD1 as D (6 bases). The CDR3 is 13 amino acids. Germline values: CDR1 SEHNR, CDR2 FQNEAQ (reference sequence). Trimming took off 2 bases at V and 6 bases at J, with 8 bases between the two ends. DNA of the CDR3: TGTGCCAGCAGCTTAAGGGACACCAATGAGCAGTTCTTC. It translates to CASSLRDTNEQFF.

V and J are TRBV15 and TRBJ1-1; D call uncertain. From germline, CDR1 is LNHNV and CDR2 YYDKDF (reference sequence). The CDR3 loop spans 14 amino acids. V gave up 0 bases and J gave up 3 bases, with 8 bases separating them. CDR3 coding DNA: TGTGCCACCAGCAGAGATCGGAGGGACACTGAAGCTTTCTTT. The encoded protein is CATSRDRRDTEAFF.

This clone turned up a few times. This sequence joins TRBV7-2 and TRBJ1-1, with D possibly matching TRBD1 (5 bases). V was clipped by 4 bases and J by 4 bases, with 10 bases between them. This CDR3 contains 13 residues. From germline, CDR1 is SGHTA and CDR2 FQGNSA. The CDR3 DNA follows: TGTGCCAGCAGCTCCAGGGTGGGCACTGAAGCTTTCTTT. Its protein is CASSSRVGTEAFF.